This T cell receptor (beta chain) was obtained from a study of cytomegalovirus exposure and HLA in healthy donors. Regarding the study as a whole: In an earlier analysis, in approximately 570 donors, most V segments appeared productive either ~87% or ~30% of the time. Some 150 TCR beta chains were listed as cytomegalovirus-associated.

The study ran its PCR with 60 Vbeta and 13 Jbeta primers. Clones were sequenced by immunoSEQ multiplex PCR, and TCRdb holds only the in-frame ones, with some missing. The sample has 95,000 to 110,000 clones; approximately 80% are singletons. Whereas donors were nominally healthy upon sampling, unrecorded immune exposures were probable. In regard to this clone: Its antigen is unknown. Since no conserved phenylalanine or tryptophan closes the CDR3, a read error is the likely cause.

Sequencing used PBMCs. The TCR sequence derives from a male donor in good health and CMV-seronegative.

In DNA form, the CDR3 reads TGTGCCAGCAGGCGAGACAGAGGCACTGAAGCTTTCCTT. Protein product: CASRRDRGTEAFL. The chain recombines TRBV6-5 with TRBJ1-1; a weak D match, TRBD1 (5 bases). This CDR3 contains 13 residues. Germline CDR1 and CDR2: MNHEY and SVGAGI. V was shortened by 6 bases and J by 4 bases, with 12 bases between the two germline ends.